The clone carrying this T cell receptor (beta chain) was observed many times. The antigen is undetermined. The data were taken from a study of T-cell reconstitution after alpha-beta-depleted transplantation in children. Regarding the study as a whole: One year post-transplant, T-cell counts and diversity were largely derived from T cells produced anew.

Unique molecular identifiers were incorporated into the prepared TCRbeta library. TCRdb re-analysed the PCR reads in MiXCR, keeping a single row per CDR3 protein. The table includes fewer than 350,000 distinct CDR3 sequences, about 9.9% detected once. CDR1 is SGHRS and CDR2 is YFSETQ in the germline V gene. The CDR3 contains 14 residues. Trimming removed 4 bases from V and 0 bases from J, with 11 bases in between. This TCR derives from a male patient aged 2 to 9 who had a stem cell transplant for chronic granulomatous disease, so the T cells may come from the graft donor. Here the sequenced sample was peripheral blood, taken 180 days after TCRalphabeta/CD19-depleted stem cell transplant. The V gene is TRBV5-1, the J gene TRBJ2-7; D perhaps matches TRBD1 (6 bases). The CDR3 spells CASSKDRSSYEQYF. The CDR3 DNA follows: TGCGCCAGCAGCAAAGACAGGAGCTCCTACGAGCAGTACTTC.